The 21 T cell receptor beta chains below were found in one sample sequenced in a study of CD8 T cells in Susac syndrome. Random hexamers primed reverse transcription of about 0.5 to 1 ug RNA. TCRdb processed the immunoSEQ multiplex PCR reads anew with MiXCR; each CDR3 protein has one entry. The table has 40,000 to 60,000 distinct CDR3 sequences, around 93% seen once; the top ten hold roughly 0.5%. The material sequenced was CD8+ T cells from PBMCs. The receptors here all came from a human donor with multiple sclerosis.

Written as DNA, the CDR3 is TGTGCCAGCAGCTTAGGAAGGGACGAGCAGTACTTC. It is translated as CASSLGRDEQYF. The chain recombines TRBV7-8 with TRBJ2-7; D not certain. CDR3 length: 12 amino acids. V shed 1 base and J shed 5 bases, with 6 bases lying between them. Germline-derived CDR1 and CDR2 are SGHVS and FQNEAQ.

The chain uses TRBV4-1 and TRBJ1-1, with D unresolved. Germline V lookup: CDR1 MGHRA, CDR2 YSYEKL. The CDR3 has 15 residues. V was trimmed by 3 bases and J by 1 base, leaving 12 bases between them. CDR3 nucleotide sequence: TGCGCCAGCAGCCAGACCACAGTAAGGAACACTGAAGCTTTCTTT. Amino acids: CASSQTTVRNTEAFF.

This chain connects TRBV5-1 to TRBJ2-1, with 7 bases aligning to TRBD2. CDR1 and CDR2 (germline): SGHRS, YFSETQ. This CDR3 comprises 13 residues. Unmatched junction bases numbered 5, after V lost 8 bases and J lost 3 bases. The CDR3 reads CASRASGYNEQFF. The CDR3 DNA reads as TGCGCCAGTCGGGCTAGCGGCTACAATGAGCAGTTCTTC.

V is TRBV3-1 and J is TRBJ2-1, with D possibly TRBD1 on 5 matching bases. Germline V gene lookup returns CDR1 LGHDT and CDR2 YNNKEL (reference sequence). This CDR3 comprises 14 residues. V was pared by 4 bases and J by 2 bases, with 9 bases between. CDR3 DNA sequence: TGTGCCAGCAGCCCCGACAGACCCTACAATGAGCAGTTCTTC. Amino acid sequence: CASSPDRPYNEQFF.

The V call is TRBV2, the J call TRBJ2-1; 10 positions match TRBD2. With 10 bases clipped from V and 4 bases from J, the junction kept 4 bases outside the gene matches. Germline CDR1 is SNHLY and CDR2 is FYNNEI. This CDR3 spans 13 amino acids. In DNA, the CDR3 is TGTGCCACAACTAGCGGGGTTTACAATGAGCAGTTCTTC. Amino acids: CATTSGVYNEQFF.

The chain employs TRBV11-2 and TRBJ1-5; D ambiguous. V was clipped by 5 bases and J by 5 bases, with 7 bases between them. Germline V gene sequence: CDR1 SGHAT, CDR2 FQNNGV. The CDR3 spans 12 residues. The CDR3 protein is CASSPTDQPQHF. The CDR3 DNA reads as TGTGCCAGCAGCCCGACCGATCAGCCCCAGCATTTT.

The chain joins TRBV4-3 to TRBJ1-5; D not resolved. The germline V and J ends were trimmed by 2 bases and 6 bases, with 8 bases remaining between them. The CDR3 loop spans 13 amino acids. The germline gives CDR1 LGHNA, CDR2 YSLEER. CDR3 amino acids: CASSQTPSQPQHF. In nucleotides, the CDR3 is TGCGCCAGCAGCCAAACCCCCAGTCAGCCCCAGCATTTT.

The J gene is TRBJ1-5, the V gene TRBV4-3; D perhaps matches TRBD1 (6 bases). The V gene's germline CDR1 is LGHNA and CDR2 YSLEER. CDR3 length equals 17 residues. Trimming left V 1 base short and J 3 bases short, with 16 bases between. The CDR3 sequence is CASSQGWAGEANQPQHF. The DNA for the CDR3 is TGCGCCAGCAGCCAAGGGTGGGCAGGGGAAGCCAATCAGCCCCAGCATTTT.

This chain joins TRBV7-9 and TRBJ2-4; TRBD2 is a possible D gene (5 bases). Germline V gives CDR1 SEHNR, CDR2 FQNEAQ (reference sequence). CDR3 size: 11 residues. The V end lost 6 bases, the J end lost 6 bases, and 6 bases lay between the germline ends. The CDR3 nucleotides read TGTGCCAGCAGGGACTCAAACATTCAGTACTTC. This translates into CASRDSNIQYF.

V is TRBV18 and J is TRBJ1-2; weak D call: TRBD1 (5 bases). V lost 2 bases and J lost 4, with 11 bases in between. This CDR3 has 14 amino acids. Germline V gene data show CDR1 as KGHSH and CDR2 as LQKENI. Here the CDR3 DNA reads TGTGCCAGCTCACCAGGCTCAGGGATCTATGGCTACACCTTC. It specifies CASSPGSGIYGYTF. Full variable domain (remainder filled in from reference TRBV18 and TRBJ1-2): NAGVMQNPRHLVRRRGQEARLRCSPMKGHSHVYWYRQLPEEGLKFMVYLQKENIIDESGMPKERFSAEFPKEGPSILRIQQVVRGDSAAYFCASSPGSGIYGYTFGSGTRLTVV.

This chain connects TRBV23-1 to TRBJ2-4, with D maybe TRBD2 (5 bases). TRBV23-1 is assigned to the ORF class and has an uncertain function. Trimming stripped 0 bases from V and 1 base from J, with 10 bases between. The CDR3 consists of 16 residues. The chain's CDR3 is CASSQSSRRAKNIQYF. CDR3 nucleotide sequence: TGCGCCAGCAGTCAATCGAGTCGGAGGGCCAAAAACATTCAGTACTTC.

As concerns this clonotype: At one end the junction does not follow the germline gene, possibly because of a read error. The rearrangement links TRBV20-1 to TRBJ2-7; 8 nucleotides line up with TRBD2. Germline V CDR1 and CDR2: DFQATT, SNEGSKA (reference sequence). This CDR3 region has 16 residues. The CDR3 DNA reads as TGCAGTGCTAGTTACCTCGGGACTAGTGTTTCCTCCGAGCAGTACTTC. Amino acids: CSASYLGTSVSSEQYF.

The rearrangement uses TRBV25-1 and TRBJ2-1; D gene unclear. CDR1 and CDR2 (germline): MGHDK, SYGVNS. V was trimmed by 0 bases and J by 10 bases, leaving 10 bases between them. This CDR3 contains 13 residues. The CDR3 is CASSEYLDAEQFF. As DNA, the CDR3 is TGTGCCAGCAGTGAATATCTGGACGCAGAGCAGTTCTTC.

The genes are TRBV28 and TRBJ1-1; D uncertain. Germline-derived CDR1 and CDR2 are MDHEN and SYDVKM. The CDR3 extends over 15 amino acids. Trimming shortened V by 4 bases and J by 7 bases, and 19 bases separated the two germline ends. In DNA, the CDR3 is TGTGCCAGCAGTTCCGGGATGAGGTACGGAGATGAAGCTTTCTTT. Its protein is CASSSGMRYGDEAFF.

This clonotype occurred once. The J gene is TRBJ2-5, the V gene TRBV5-1; D might be TRBD2 (5 bases). CDR1 and CDR2 (germline): SGHRS, YFSETQ. Trimming took 0 bases from V and 14 from J, leaving 11 bases between them. The CDR3 spans 11 residues. CDR3 residues: CASSLEGLVYF. The DNA for the CDR3 is TGCGCCAGCAGCTTGGAAGGACTGGTATACTTC.

This chain links TRBV28 with TRBJ1-5; possible D gene TRBD1, 5 bases. The CDR3 loop spans 18 amino acids. The V gene's germline CDR1 is MDHEN and CDR2 SYDVKM. Deletions cut 3 bases from V and 9 bases from J, with 27 bases between. The CDR3 sequence: CASSFFVFGGYAIWPQHF. DNA of the CDR3: TGTGCCAGCAGTTTTTTCGTGTTTGGGGGTTACGCAATCTGGCCCCAGCATTTT.

The chain combines TRBV15 with TRBJ2-2; D perhaps matches TRBD2 (5 bases). Looked up from germline, CDR1 is LNHNV and CDR2 is YYDKDF (reference sequence). The CDR3 is 15 amino acids. V dropped 0 bases and J dropped 6 bases, with 11 bases sitting between them. CDR3 protein: CATSRDKGGSGELFF. The CDR3 DNA reads TGTGCCACCAGCAGAGATAAGGGCGGGTCCGGGGAGCTGTTTTTT.

The J gene is TRBJ2-3, the V gene TRBV7-9; the match to TRBD1 covers 12 bases. The V gene end was trimmed by 8 bases and the J gene end by 3 bases; junction bases not matched to a gene: 9. Germline CDR1 is SEHNR and CDR2 is FQNEAQ (reference sequence). The CDR3 contains 16 residues. This CDR3 reads CASAGQGAFVTDTQYF. The CDR3 coding sequence is TGTGCCAGCGCGGGACAGGGGGCTTTTGTAACAGATACGCAGTATTTT.

The chain has TRBV28 and TRBJ2-3, with D unresolved. V lost 5 bases and J lost 0, with 12 bases in between. There are 15 residues in the CDR3. The germline CDR1 and CDR2 sequences are MDHEN and SYDVKM. The CDR3 here is CASSPGASSTDTQYF. The CDR3 DNA sequence: TGTGCCAGCAGTCCAGGAGCCTCTAGCACAGATACGCAGTATTTT.

The chain recombines TRBV25-1 with TRBJ1-5; 7 bases line up with TRBD1. The CDR3 is 16 amino acids. Trimming cost V 5 bases and J 2 bases; bases outside gene matches: 9. CDR1 is MGHDK, CDR2 SYGVNS, per germline. The CDR3 loop reads CASSPLTGAGNQPQHF. The CDR3 DNA sequence: TGTGCCAGCAGTCCACTAACAGGGGCCGGCAATCAGCCCCAGCATTTT.

This rearrangement joins TRBV29-1 to TRBJ1-2, with 7 bases identical to TRBD1. Germline V gene sequence: CDR1 SQVTM, CDR2 ANQGSEA. The CDR3 totals 13 residues. V dropped 3 bases and J dropped 8; count of bases not matched to a gene: 9. This CDR3 reads CSVEGDSHEGYTF. DNA of the CDR3: TGCAGCGTTGAGGGGGACAGCCATGAAGGCTACACCTTC.